A selection of T cell receptor beta chains follows, all from one sample in a study of blood T cell repertoires in COVID-19. The table came from immunoSEQ multiplex PCR; TCRdb's copy has only in-frame clones and leaves some out. The table includes some 250,000 clones, roughly 90% detected once. Sequences were obtained from peripheral blood. The receptors originated from a man between 60 and 75 years old who had recovered from COVID-19. CDR3s include the opening cysteine and the closing phenylalanine or tryptophan.

J: TRBJ2-2; V: TRBV5-4; CDR3: CASSSRTGRTGELFF
J: TRBJ2-1; V: TRBV6-2/TRBV6-3; CDR3: CASSSDYSRGNEQFF
J: TRBJ2-7; V: TRBV11-2; CDR3: CASSDKITGLNEQYF
J: TRBJ2-5; V: TRBV7-2; CDR3: CASSRYYLLNQETQYF
J: TRBJ1-2; V: TRBV5-1; CDR3: CASSPMTGNYGYTF
J: TRBJ1-3; V: TRBV18; CDR3: CASSYSGPGYGNTIYF
J: TRBJ2-5; V: TRBV23-1; CDR3: CASSQTGSRNDF
J: TRBJ2-1; V: TRBV25-1; CDR3: CASSGPEGQGAVVNEQFF
J: TRBJ2-5; V: TRBV24-1; CDR3: CATNNRGRVETQYF
J: TRBJ2-6; V: TRBV6-1; CDR3: CASSGDREETTGANVLTF
J: TRBJ1-6; V: TRBV9; CDR3: CASSLVGVGNSPLHF
J: TRBJ1-5; V: TRBV6-5; CDR3: CASSSVSNQPQHF
J: TRBJ2-7; V: TRBV24-1; CDR3: CATSDSTGGVEQYF
J: TRBJ1-1; V: TRBV7-9; CDR3: CASSHWRDGNTEAFF
J: TRBJ2-7; V: TRBV4-1; CDR3: CASSQSRAHEQYF
J: TRBJ1-1; V: TRBV27; CDR3: CASSYMGDRGQTEAFF
J: TRBJ2-7; V: TRBV5-1; CDR3: CASSPEGGRFSYEQYF
J: TRBJ2-3; V: TRBV29-1; CDR3: CSVAPTDTQYF
J: TRBJ2-3; V: TRBV21-1; CDR3: CASSKGPTTSGLCHDTQYF
J: TRBJ2-5; V: TRBV11-2; CDR3: CASSPGKWRDETQYF
J: TRBJ2-5; V: TRBV3-1/TRBV3-2; CDR3: CASSQEFVSGGHEETQYF
J: TRBJ2-3; V: TRBV19; CDR3: CASSIVGRRTSTDTQYF
J: TRBJ1-6; V: TRBV9; CDR3: CASSVQQGNNSPLHF
J: TRBJ2-1; V: TRBV9; CDR3: CASSAPGQGTEQFF
J: TRBJ2-3; V: TRBV19; CDR3: CASSRTGERITDTQYF
J: TRBJ1-5; V: TRBV5-6; CDR3: CASSAFGTVVSNQPQHF
J: TRBJ2-3; V: TRBV5-8; CDR3: CASSLILDTQYF
J: TRBJ2-1; V: TRBV11-2; CDR3: CASSNPWTGFSYNEQFF
J: TRBJ2-2; V: TRBV24-1; CDR3: CATSASGMNTGELFF
J: TRBJ1-2; V: TRBV11-2; CDR3: CASARTGQPSGYTF
J: TRBJ1-5; V: TRBV7-6; CDR3: CASSSLASNQPQHF
J: TRBJ1-1; V: TRBV7-9; CDR3: CASSLGTVEAFF
J: TRBJ1-5; V: TRBV30; CDR3: CAWSVLGTGSQPQHF
J: TRBJ1-5; V: TRBV7-9; CDR3: CASSLPGGTPQHF
J: TRBJ1-4; V: TRBV6-5; CDR3: CASGVRGQVWEKLFF
J: TRBJ2-5; V: TRBV2; CDR3: CASSGIRLRETQYF
J: TRBJ1-6; V: TRBV2; CDR3: CASNIRDRSYNSPLHF
J: TRBJ2-7; V: TRBV4-1; CDR3: CASSKGLATFSYEQYF
J: TRBJ2-3; V: TRBV7-6; CDR3: CASSLAHPSGLAGIDTQYF
J: TRBJ1-1; V: TRBV5-1; CDR3: CASSPGTKVNEAFF
J: TRBJ2-7; V: TRBV9; CDR3: CASSPQRTGVKEQYF
J: TRBJ2-3; V: TRBV7-2; CDR3: CASSLSSGGAWDTQYF
J: TRBJ1-3; V: TRBV5-4; CDR3: CASSLRPDSSGNTIYF
J: TRBJ1-4; V: TRBV4-1; CDR3: CASSGTGGTNEKLFF
J: TRBJ1-1; V: TRBV15; CDR3: CATSRGLNTEAFF
J: TRBJ2-7; V: TRBV5-1; CDR3: CASSLDPRLGLTYEQYF
J: TRBJ2-7; V: TRBV7-9; CDR3: CASSSPGHTYEQYF
J: TRBJ1-6; V: TRBV7-9; CDR3: CASSSGTGVDGLHPPLHF
J: TRBJ1-1; V: TRBV3-1/TRBV3-2; CDR3: CASSQQSGTGLKAFF
J: TRBJ2-3; V: TRBV9; CDR3: CASSVGYTTDTQYF
J: TRBJ1-4; V: TRBV6-4; CDR3: CASKGTIGKLFF
J: TRBJ1-3; V: TRBV3-1/TRBV3-2; CDR3: CASRLTGAGNTIYF
J: TRBJ1-5; V: TRBV28; CDR3: CASSSGQGERQPQHF
J: TRBJ2-7; V: TRBV4-1; CDR3: CASSHPGQPSYEQYF
J: TRBJ2-4; V: TRBV11-3; CDR3: CASSPERSRGIQYF